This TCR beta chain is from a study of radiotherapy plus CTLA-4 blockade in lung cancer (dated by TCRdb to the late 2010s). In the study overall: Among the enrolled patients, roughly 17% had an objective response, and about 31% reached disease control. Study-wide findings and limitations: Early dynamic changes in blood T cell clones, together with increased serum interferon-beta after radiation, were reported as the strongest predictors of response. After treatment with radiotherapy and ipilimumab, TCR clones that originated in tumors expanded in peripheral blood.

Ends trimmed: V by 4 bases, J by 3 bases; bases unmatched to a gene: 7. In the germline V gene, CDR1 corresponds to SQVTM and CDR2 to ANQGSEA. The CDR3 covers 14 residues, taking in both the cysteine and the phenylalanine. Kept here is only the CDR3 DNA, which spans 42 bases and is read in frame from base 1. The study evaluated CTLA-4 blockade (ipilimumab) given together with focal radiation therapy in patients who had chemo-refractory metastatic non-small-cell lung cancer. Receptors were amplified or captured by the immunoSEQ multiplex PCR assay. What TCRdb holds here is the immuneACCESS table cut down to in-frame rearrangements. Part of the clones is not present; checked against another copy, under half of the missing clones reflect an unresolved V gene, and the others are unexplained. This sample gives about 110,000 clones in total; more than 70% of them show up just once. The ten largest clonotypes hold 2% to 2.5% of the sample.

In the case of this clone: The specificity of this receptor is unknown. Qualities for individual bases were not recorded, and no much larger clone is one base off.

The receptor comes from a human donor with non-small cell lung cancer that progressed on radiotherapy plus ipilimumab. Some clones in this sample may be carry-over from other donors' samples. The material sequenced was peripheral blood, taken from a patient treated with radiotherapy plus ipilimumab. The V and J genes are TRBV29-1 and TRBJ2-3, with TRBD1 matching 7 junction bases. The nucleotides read TGCAGCGTTGGAGAGGGGGCCGGGACAGATACGCAGTATTTT. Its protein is CSVGEGAGTDTQYF.